The source of this T cell receptor (beta chain) is a study of T cells in Graves' hyperthyroidism and ophthalmopathy. V gave up 6 bases and J gave up 10 bases; unmatched junction bases: 5. Germline-derived CDR1 and CDR2 are PRHDT and FYEKMQ (reference sequence). The CDR3 totals 11 residues. TCR beta CDR3 regions were amplified from RNA. When the TCR CDR3 underwent first-round RT-PCR, the HTBI primer set was used. One entry per CDR3 protein results from TCRdb running MiXCR on the multiplex PCR reads. The sample shows about 290,000 distinct CDR3 sequences, roughly 15% of them seen only once. This clonotype was detected ten times or more.

Sequenced: blood. The chain uses TRBV13 and TRBJ1-1; 7 bases are shared with TRBD1. This receptor was identified in a man younger than 45 with Graves' hyperthyroidism. DNA for the CDR3: TGTGCCAGCAGTAGGGGGCGGGTAGCTTTCTTT. Translating it yields CASSRGRVAFF. Variable domain in full (rest from reference TRBV13 and TRBJ1-1): AAGVIQSPRHLIKEKRETATLKCYPIPRHDTVYWYQQGPGQDPQFLISFYEKMQSDKGSIPDRFSAQQFSDYHSELNMSSLELGDSALYFCASSRGRVAFFGQGTRLTVV.